What follows is one T cell receptor beta chain and its context. Its specificity is unknown. The data are from a study of siplizumab effects on memory and regulatory T cells. The study's findings and limits: Mappable alloreactive CD4+ clones were on average roughly 70% Treg-derived with siplizumab, roughly 25% in controls. Proliferating Tregs' suppressive function in siplizumab cultures went unconfirmed.

TCR templates numbering approximately 9.3 x 10^4 were assayed per sample. TCRdb keeps only in-frame clones here, not all; method: immunoSEQ multiplex PCR. The data contain around 100,000 clones, 94% of them singletons. The length of the CDR3 is 16 residues. Germline V gives CDR1 SGDLS, CDR2 YYNGEE. Trimming removed 4 bases from V and 2 bases from J; junction bases left unmatched: 7. The V gene is TRBV9, the J gene TRBJ2-1, with 9 bases lining up with TRBD1. Sequenced sample: non-Treg CD4+ T cells sorted from blood. This TCR was sampled from a human donor in good health. Written as DNA, the CDR3 is TGTGCCAGCAGCCCTACCGGGACAGGGCCCTACAATGAGCAGTTCTTC. It is translated as CASSPTGTGPYNEQFF.